This T cell receptor (beta chain) originates from a study of cytomegalovirus exposure and HLA in healthy donors. The CDR3 sequence is 13 residues long. In germline, CDR1 is SGHTA, CDR2 FQGNSA. Trimming removed 1 base from V and 4 bases from J, with 8 bases in between. 13 Jbeta primers and 60 Vbeta primers were used for the PCR. Method: immunoSEQ multiplex PCR; TCRdb's copy keeps in-frame clones and lacks some. The repertoire holds 100,000 or so clones, with around 84% as singletons. The sequenced material came from PBMCs. This TCR derives from a young man in good health and CMV-seronegative. The chain combines TRBV7-2 with TRBJ2-7; the D is unclear. The CDR3 DNA sequence: TGTGCCAGCAGCTTAGAATTATTGTACGAGCAGTACTTC. Encoded protein: CASSLELLYEQYF. Together with reference TRBV7-2 and TRBJ2-7, the CDR3 gives the full variable domain: GAGVSQSPSNKVTEKGKDVELRCDPISGHTALYWYRQSLGQGLEFLIYFQGNSAPDKSGLPSDRFSAERTGGSVSTLTIQRTQQEDSAVYLCASSLELLYEQYFGPGTRLTVT.